These 12 T cell receptor beta chains came from one sample sequenced in a study of T-cell reconstitution after alpha-beta-depleted transplantation in children. A library of TCRbeta sequences, prepared with unique molecular identifiers, was generated. Each CDR3 protein is one row after TCRdb ran MiXCR on the PCR reads. The sample has more than 550,000 distinct CDR3 sequences, roughly a tenth seen once; the top ten hold 4% to 5%. The sequencing here drew on PBMCs from the stem cell graft donor, taken from the stem cell graft. These receptor sequences come from a human donor who donated a stem cell graft to a child with acute myeloid leukemia.

The J gene is TRBJ2-5, the V gene TRBV28, with 7 positions matching TRBD1. V was pared by 5 bases and J by 1 base, with 10 bases of the junction left unmatched. CDR3 size: 16 residues. In germline, CDR1 is MDHEN, CDR2 SYDVKM. This CDR3 is CASSPIAKGAQETQYF. CDR3 nucleotides: TGTGCCAGCAGTCCAATAGCCAAGGGGGCCCAAGAGACCCAGTACTTC.

The V and J genes are TRBV29-1 and TRBJ1-4; tentative D call: TRBD1 (5 bases). V was cut by 7 bases and J by 8 bases, with 8 bases left in between. The CDR3 is 10 residues long. From germline, CDR1 is SQVTM and CDR2 ANQGSEA. The CDR3 coding sequence is TGCAGCGCCGGGACCGAAAAACTGTTTTTT. Translated, it gives CSAGTEKLFF.

The V gene is TRBV6-2 or TRBV6-3, the J gene TRBJ2-1; 13 nucleotides align to TRBD2. CDR3 length equals 16 residues. V shed 6 bases and J 6 bases; nucleotides not matched to a gene: 8. Germline V lookup: CDR1 MNHEY, CDR2 SVGEGT. The CDR3 is CASRTRLAGGRNEQFF. CDR3 sequence (DNA): TGTGCCAGCAGAACCCGACTAGCGGGAGGACGCAATGAGCAGTTCTTC.

This clonotype occurred a few times. The J gene is TRBJ2-5, the V gene TRBV7-2; D is undetermined. V dropped 5 bases and J dropped 3 bases, with 10 bases sitting between them. The V gene's germline CDR1 is SGHTA and CDR2 FQGNSA. CDR3 size: 13 residues. The CDR3 here is CASSPGSEETQYF. The CDR3 nucleotides are TGTGCCAGCAGCCCGGGCTCCGAAGAGACCCAGTACTTC.

Written as DNA, the CDR3 is TGTGCCAGCAGTTACGCCCTGGCGCCCGGGACCCCCAATACAAGAGAGACCCAGTACTTC. Its translation is CASSYALAPGTPNTRETQYF. The chain is built from TRBV6-2 or TRBV6-3 and TRBJ2-5; either TRBD1 or TRBD2 may fit D (5 bases each). The CDR3 runs 20 residues. V lost 2 bases to trimming and J lost 4 bases, with 29 bases between them. The germline CDR1 and CDR2 sequences are MNHEY and SVGEGT.

The V call is TRBV10-3, the J call TRBJ2-5, with a weak D call TRBD2 (5 bases). The length of the CDR3 is 13 residues. Germline V gene lookup returns CDR1 ENHRY and CDR2 SYGVKD. The germline V and J ends were trimmed by 7 bases and 3 bases, with 12 bases remaining between them. The CDR3 DNA reads as TGTGCCATCAATTGGCGGGCCGAAGAGACCCAGTACTTC. This encodes CAINWRAEETQYF.

The table lists this clonotype with a few counts. CDR3 amino acids: CASRRWVSNQPQHF. The CDR3 DNA reads TGTGCCAGCAGGCGGTGGGTTAGCAATCAGCCCCAGCATTTT. The V call is TRBV6-4, the J call TRBJ1-5; no reliable D call. Germline V lookup: CDR1 MRHNA, CDR2 SNTAGT. This CDR3 comprises 14 residues. With 6 bases removed from V and 0 bases from J, the gap between germline ends came to 9 bases.

This clonotype was recorded at least ten times. This chain links TRBV7-9 with TRBJ2-1; D gene unclear. V lost 5 bases and J lost 9, with 14 bases in between. Germline lookup yields CDR1 SEHNR and CDR2 FQNEAQ (reference sequence). CDR3 length equals 13 residues. The CDR3 loop reads CASSPPVAIEQFF. CDR3 coding DNA: TGTGCCAGCAGCCCCCCCGTCGCTATTGAGCAGTTCTTC.

This chain links TRBV7-2 with TRBJ2-7; D is unclear. The germline V gene has CDR1 SGHTA and CDR2 FQGNSA. Trimming cost V 0 bases and J 5 bases, with 11 bases left between them. The CDR3 consists of 14 residues. The CDR3 here is CASSLAPAPDEQYF. The CDR3, as DNA: TGTGCCAGCAGCTTAGCGCCAGCCCCAGACGAGCAGTACTTC.

The V and J genes are TRBV20-1 and TRBJ2-7, with D maybe TRBD1 (5 bases). CDR3 length: 14 residues. Germline values: CDR1 DFQATT, CDR2 SNEGSKA (reference sequence). V lost 6 bases and J lost 7, with 22 bases in between. CDR3 sequence (DNA): TGCAGTGCCCCAGGGCCCAGGTGGGGTTTGGAGCAGTACTTC. Its protein product is CSAPGPRWGLEQYF.

This clonotype turned up a few times. The chain couples TRBV3-1 to TRBJ2-1; weak D call: TRBD2 (7 bases). In germline, CDR1 is LGHDT, CDR2 YNNKEL (reference sequence). The CDR3 sequence is 18 residues long. Trimming removed 4 bases from V and 6 bases from J, with 25 bases in between. CDR3 loop: CASSRQGSAGGRGNEQFF. CDR3 sequence (DNA): TGTGCCAGCAGCCGCCAAGGTTCGGCCGGGGGGCGCGGCAATGAGCAGTTCTTC.

This clonotype was picked up a small number of times. The chain carries TRBV9 and TRBJ2-5; 13 bases fit TRBD2. The CDR3 extends over 15 amino acids. The germline gives CDR1 SGDLS, CDR2 YYNGEE. The V and J ends lost 4 bases and 5 bases, in that order; junction bases with no gene match: 5. The CDR3 coding sequence is TGTGCCAGCAGCACCGGGACTAGCGGGATGGAGACCCAGTACTTC. This gives the protein CASSTGTSGMETQYF.